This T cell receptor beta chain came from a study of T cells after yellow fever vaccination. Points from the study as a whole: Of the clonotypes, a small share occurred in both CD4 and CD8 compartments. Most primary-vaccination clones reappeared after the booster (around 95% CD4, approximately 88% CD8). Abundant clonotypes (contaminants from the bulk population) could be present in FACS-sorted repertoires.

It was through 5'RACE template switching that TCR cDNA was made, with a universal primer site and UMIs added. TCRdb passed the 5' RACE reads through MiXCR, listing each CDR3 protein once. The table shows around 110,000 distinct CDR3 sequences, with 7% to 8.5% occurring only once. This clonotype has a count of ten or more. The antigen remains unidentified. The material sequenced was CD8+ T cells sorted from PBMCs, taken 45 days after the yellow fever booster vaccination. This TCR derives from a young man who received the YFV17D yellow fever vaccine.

In DNA form, the CDR3 reads TGCAGCGTTGTGACAGGGACCGACGAGCAGTACTTC. It translates to CSVVTGTDEQYF. V usage is TRBV29-1 and J usage is TRBJ2-7, with TRBD1 matching 7 bases. Germline CDR1 is SQVTM and CDR2 is ANQGSEA. With 4 bases clipped from V and 5 bases from J, the junction kept 5 bases outside the gene matches. The CDR3 totals 12 residues.